One sample yielded the 17 T cell receptor beta chains listed below, sequenced in a study of cytomegalovirus exposure and HLA in healthy donors. Both 60 Vbeta primers and 13 Jbeta primers went into the PCR. The repertoire was sequenced with immunoSEQ multiplex PCR; TCRdb's copy has only in-frame clones and lacks some. The table has fewer than 250,000 clones, about 75% seen once; the top ten hold around 2%. Sample: PBMCs. These TCRs come from a man between 18 and 35 years old in good health and CMV-seronegative.

This clone was found once. V usage is TRBV4-1 and J usage is TRBJ2-5; 12 positions agree with TRBD2. The V gene end was trimmed by 3 bases and the J gene end by 2 bases; junction bases not matched to a gene: 7. The CDR3 spans 17 residues. Germline-derived CDR1 and CDR2 are MGHRA and YSYEKL. For the CDR3, the DNA is TGCGCCAGCAGCCATGGCCGACTAGCGGGAGCACAAGAGACCCAGTACTTC. Amino acid sequence: CASSHGRLAGAQETQYF.

This chain connects TRBV6-5 to TRBJ1-1; 7 nucleotides agree with TRBD1. This CDR3 is built from 13 residues. The V gene end was trimmed by 5 bases and the J gene end by 6 bases; junction bases not matched to a gene: 6. Germline V gene data show CDR1 as MNHEY and CDR2 as SVGAGI. The CDR3 sequence: CASSPRTGSEAFF. DNA of the CDR3: TGTGCCAGCAGTCCGAGGACAGGATCTGAAGCTTTCTTT.

CDR3: CASSPPRGSTDTQYF. The DNA for the CDR3 is TGTGCCAGCTCACCACCGCGGGGGAGCACAGATACGCAGTATTTT. The chain employs TRBV18 and TRBJ2-3; 7 positions agree with TRBD2. The V gene's germline CDR1 is KGHSH and CDR2 LQKENI. This CDR3 spans 15 amino acids. V gave up 0 bases and J gave up 0 bases; unmatched junction bases: 0.

A single count supports this clone. This rearrangement joins TRBV28 to TRBJ2-3; 8 positions agree with TRBD2. The CDR3 length is 15 residues. V gave up 6 bases and J gave up 1 base; unmatched junction bases: 6. In germline, CDR1 is MDHEN, CDR2 SYDVKM. CDR3 in amino acids: CASREAGVGTDTQYF. CDR3 sequence (DNA): TGTGCCAGCAGAGAAGCGGGAGTAGGCACAGATACGCAGTATTTT.

This clone was seen a few times. V gene TRBV11-2 combines with J gene TRBJ1-4; weak D call: TRBD1 (5 bases). Germline V lookup: CDR1 SGHAT, CDR2 FQNNGV. Between the trimmed V and J ends, which lost 0 bases and 7 bases, there was a span of 9 bases. This CDR3 contains 14 residues. The CDR3 sequence: CASSLDRAREKLFF. CDR3 coding DNA: TGTGCCAGCAGCTTAGACAGGGCACGTGAAAAACTGTTTTTT.

The chain recombines TRBV9 with TRBJ2-7; 8 bases align to TRBD1. The V segment lost 4 bases and the J segment 2 bases; nucleotides outside the gene matches: 8. Germline-derived CDR1 and CDR2 are SGDLS and YYNGEE. The CDR3 has 15 residues. CDR3 sequence (DNA): TGTGCCAGCAGCCCACCGACAGGGGAGGCCTACGAGCAGTACTTC. Protein: CASSPPTGEAYEQYF.

This chain connects TRBV11-2 to TRBJ2-7, with 12 bases identical to TRBD1. With V trimmed by 3 bases and J by 0 bases, 6 bases remained unmatched. The germline gives CDR1 SGHAT, CDR2 FQNNGV. This CDR3 is built from 17 residues. The CDR3 here is CASSFGTGGFSSYEQYF. The CDR3, as DNA: TGTGCCAGCAGCTTCGGGACAGGGGGCTTTAGCTCCTACGAGCAGTACTTC.

The V call is TRBV4-2, the J call TRBJ2-1, with 10 bases lining up with TRBD2. V dropped 0 bases and J dropped 1; count of bases not matched to a gene: 12. The CDR3 extends over 20 amino acids. CDR1 and CDR2 from the germline V gene are LGHNA and YNFKEQ. CDR3 nucleotide sequence: TGTGCCAGCAGCCAAGAAAAAGGACTAGCGGCCTTTTGGTCCTACAATGAGCAGTTCTTC. Translation: CASSQEKGLAAFWSYNEQFF.

The chain joins TRBV19 to TRBJ2-1, with 10 bases aligning to TRBD2. The CDR3 contains 15 residues. Germline lookup yields CDR1 LNHDA and CDR2 SQIVND (reference sequence). Trimming removed 6 bases from V and 4 bases from J; junction bases left unmatched: 6. The CDR3 region has the DNA TGTGCCAGTAGCCTTCGGACTAGCGGATACAATGAGCAGTTCTTC. Protein product: CASSLRTSGYNEQFF.

The V call is TRBV11-3, the J call TRBJ2-5, with D tentatively TRBD2 (6 bases). V dropped 0 bases and J dropped 0 bases, with 17 bases sitting between them. From germline, CDR1 is SGHNT and CDR2 YENEEA. This CDR3 spans 18 amino acids. The CDR3 is CASSLDILGTQYQETQYF. The CDR3 region has the DNA TGTGCCAGCAGCTTAGATATTCTCGGGACTCAGTACCAAGAGACCCAGTACTTC.

The V gene is TRBV19, the J gene TRBJ2-2, with TRBD1 as a possible D gene (6 bases). The CDR3 extends over 14 amino acids. Germline CDR1 is LNHDA and CDR2 is SQIVND (reference sequence). The germline V and J ends were trimmed by 6 bases and 1 base, with 9 bases remaining between them. CDR3 loop: CASRRGGNTGELFF. The CDR3 DNA sequence: TGTGCCAGTAGACGAGGGGGGAACACCGGGGAGCTGTTTTTT.

This clone came up once. The V call is TRBV6-1, the J call TRBJ1-2, with TRBD1 matching over 9 bases. The CDR3 is 12 amino acids. The junction had 6 bases not matched to a gene; V was cut back by 9 bases and J by 7 bases. Germline V gene data show CDR1 as MNHNS and CDR2 as SASEGT. The CDR3 nucleotides are TGTGCCAGAGGGGACAGGGTTTCTGGCTACACCTTC. Translated, it gives CARGDRVSGYTF.

This chain connects TRBV19 to TRBJ2-6; 9 positions match TRBD1. The CDR3 has 16 amino acids. CDR1 is LNHDA and CDR2 is SQIVND in the germline V gene (reference sequence). The J segment lost 3 bases and the V segment lost 5 bases, leaving 5 bases of the junction unmatched. The CDR3 here is CASSPYRGLGANVLTF. The CDR3 region has the DNA TGTGCCAGTAGTCCCTACAGGGGGCTTGGGGCCAACGTCCTGACTTTC.

This chain uses TRBV5-1 with TRBJ2-7; 10 bases agree with TRBD1. This CDR3 has 13 amino acids. Trimming at V came to 5 bases and at J to 4 bases, leaving 3 bases not matched to a gene. Germline V gives CDR1 SGHRS, CDR2 YFSETQ. The CDR3 DNA is TGCGCCAGCAGACCGGGACAGGGGTACGAGCAGTACTTC. Translation gives CASRPGQGYEQYF.

Points on this clone: The junction shows a germline mismatch at one end, possibly a read error. This chain links TRBV29-1 with TRBJ2-7; a weak D match, TRBD2 (5 bases). Germline lookup yields CDR1 SQVTM and CDR2 ANQGSEA. The CDR3 length is 17 residues. This CDR3 reads CSVEDRGKDRRLGRRLF. In DNA, the CDR3 is TGCAGCGTTGAAGATCGGGGAAAAGATCGGCGCTTGGGCAGGCGCCTTTTC.

This clone was recorded a few times. This chain joins TRBV5-1 and TRBJ2-5; D might be TRBD1 (5 bases). CDR3 length: 14 amino acids. The V gene lost 0 bases and the J gene lost 1 base, with 7 bases spanning the gap. Germline V gene lookup returns CDR1 SGHRS and CDR2 YFSETQ. The CDR3 nucleotides read TGCGCCAGCAGCTTGGACAGGTCCCAAGAGACCCAGTACTTC. It is translated as CASSLDRSQETQYF.

This chain joins TRBV5-1 and TRBJ2-4; 7 nucleotides line up with TRBD1. With 7 bases clipped from V and 8 bases from J, the junction kept 12 bases outside the gene matches. CDR1 SGHRS and CDR2 YFSETQ come from the germline V gene. The CDR3 contains 14 residues. This CDR3 reads CASSSLTGDDIQYF. In DNA, the CDR3 is TGCGCCAGCTCCTCCCTCACAGGGGATGACATTCAGTACTTC.